Listed below are T cell receptor beta chains from one sample, sequenced in a study of radiation and T cells in renal cell carcinoma. Produced via immunoSEQ multiplex PCR; TCRdb's table is partial and in-frame only. The sample carries 150,000 to 190,000 clones, approximately 86% recorded once. Sequencing used blood, obtained from a patient whose treatment included radiotherapy and nephrectomy. Receptors originate from a woman aged 45-65 years with renal cell carcinoma. Both conserved end residues are part of each CDR3. A D gene is named only where the DNA matches it firmly. Size is omitted from some rows. Given values are once, few, many or a class for expanded clones.

d_call	v_call	clone_size	j_call	cdr3_nt	cdr3_aa
TRBD2	TRBV7-6	NA	TRBJ2-1	TGTGCCAGCAGCCCGCTAGCGGGCTCCTACAATGAGCAGTTCTTC	CASSPLAGSYNEQFF
NA	TRBV29-1	NA	TRBJ2-3	TGCAGCGTTGAAGGCCTCCGGGATACGCAGTATTTT	CSVEGLRDTQYF
TRBD1	TRBV30	NA	TRBJ1-1	TGTGCCTGGAGTCGGGACAGGGGGTTCGTCAACTCTGAAGCTTTCTTT	CAWSRDRGFVNSEAFF
NA	TRBV6-5	NA	TRBJ1-2	TGTGCCAGCAGTTACGCAGGGGACTATGGCTACACCTTC	CASSYAGDYGYTF
TRBD2	TRBV6-1	NA	TRBJ2-1	TGTGCCAGCAGTGAATCTAGCGGGATGTACAATGAGCAGTTCTTC	CASSESSGMYNEQFF
NA	TRBV12-2	NA	TRBJ1-2	TGTGCAAGTCGCTTAGCGGCCGGGAACTATGGCTACACCTTC	CASRLAAGNYGYTF
NA	TRBV6-6	NA	TRBJ1-2	TGTGCCAGCAGCCGGGACCCTAACTATGGCTACACCTTC	CASSRDPNYGYTF
TRBD1	TRBV7-8	NA	TRBJ2-7	TGTGCCAGCAGCTTGGGGACAGTCTCCTACGAGCAGTACTTC	CASSLGTVSYEQYF
NA	TRBV7-9	NA	TRBJ1-3	TGTGCCAGCAGCTTAGCGTCAGGCTCTGGAAACACCATATATTTT	CASSLASGSGNTIYF
TRBD1	TRBV7-9	once	TRBJ2-1	TGTGCCAGCAGCTTAGGGGACAGGGCGGAAAAGTTCTTC	CASSLGDRAEKFF
NA	TRBV9	once	TRBJ2-1	TGTGCCAGCAGCGTACTAGATAAACTTGACAATGAGCAGTTCTTC	CASSVLDKLDNEQFF
TRBD2	TRBV5-1	NA	TRBJ2-3	TGCGCCAGCAGCTTAAGCCCGACTAGCGGGGGGGCCGGCGATACGCAGTATTTT	CASSLSPTSGGAGDTQYF
TRBD1	TRBV5-1	NA	TRBJ1-6	TGCGCCAGCAGAACAACTTACAGGGGGCCGAGTTCACCCCTCCACTTT	CASRTTYRGPSSPLHF
TRBD1	TRBV19	NA	TRBJ2-7	TGTGCCAGTAGTACGGACAGGGCCTACGAGCAGTACTTC	CASSTDRAYEQYF
NA	TRBV4-3	NA	TRBJ2-4	TGCGCCAGCAGCCCGGAGATTTCACTAGCCAAAAACATTCAGTACTTC	CASSPEISLAKNIQYF
TRBD1	TRBV7-9	NA	TRBJ1-2	TGTGCCAGCAGCTTAGGGGCACAGGGGAGTGGCTACACCTTC	CASSLGAQGSGYTF
TRBD2	TRBV9	NA	TRBJ2-3	TGTGCCAGCAGCGCAGTACTAGCGGGGGGTGATACGCAGTATTTT	CASSAVLAGGDTQYF
NA	TRBV10-2	NA	TRBJ2-2	TGCGCCAGCAGTCCCCATAACACCGGGGAGCTGTTTTTT	CASSPHNTGELFF
TRBD2	TRBV5-4	NA	TRBJ2-7	TGTGCCAGCAGCTTTGGGGCGGGGGGCTACGAGCAGTACTTC	CASSFGAGGYEQYF
NA	TRBV9	NA	TRBJ2-3	TGTGCCAGCAGCGCGGAAGGCGGGCGGGCAGATACGCAGTATTTT	CASSAEGGRADTQYF
NA	TRBV7-9	few	TRBJ1-2	TGTGCCAGCACCCCCAGAGGGTCGATGTGGGGCTATGGCTACACCTTC	CASTPRGSMWGYGYTF
NA	TRBV19	few	TRBJ1-1	TGTGCCAGTGCCAATTCCGGGACGGGAGCTTTCTTT	CASANSGTGAFF
NA	TRBV7-8	NA	TRBJ1-6	TGTGCCAGCAGCTGGGGTTACAATTCACCCCTCCACTTT	CASSWGYNSPLHF
NA	TRBV4-1	NA	TRBJ1-1	TGCGCCAGCAGCCAAGAGGGGGACTGGTACACTGAAGCTTTCTTT	CASSQEGDWYTEAFF
TRBD1	TRBV4-1	NA	TRBJ1-6	TGCGCCAGCAGCCAAGGACAGGGTAATTCACCCCTCCACTTT	CASSQGQGNSPLHF
NA	TRBV6-1	NA	TRBJ2-5	TGTGCCAGCAGACAGGAGACCCAGTACTTC	CASRQETQYF
TRBD1	TRBV29-1	NA	TRBJ2-7	TGCAGCGTTGAAATCGGACAGGGGGCGGGGGAGCAGTACTTC	CSVEIGQGAGEQYF
NA	TRBV29-1	NA	TRBJ1-1	TGCAGCGCAACCTCAAGGCCGCCGAACACTGAAGCTTTCTTT	CSATSRPPNTEAFF
NA	TRBV5-5	NA	TRBJ1-2	TGTGCCAGCAGCACGCAGGCGCCGGGCTACACCTTC	CASSTQAPGYTF
NA	TRBV11-2	NA	TRBJ1-3	TGTGCCAGCAGCTTAGGAGGGATCGGAAACACCATATATTTT	CASSLGGIGNTIYF
NA	TRBV5-6	NA	TRBJ1-5	TGTGCCAGCAGCTTGGGCGGGCCCGGTAGCAATCAGCCCCAGCATTTT	CASSLGGPGSNQPQHF
NA	TRBV6-5	NA	TRBJ1-5	TGTGCCAGCAGTTATCCCAGGGGATGGGGCCAGCCCCAGCATTTT	CASSYPRGWGQPQHF
TRBD1	TRBV4-2	NA	TRBJ1-2	TGTGCCAGCAGCCAAGATAGGGGGCGTCCTAACTATGGCTACACCTTC	CASSQDRGRPNYGYTF
NA	TRBV30	NA	TRBJ1-3	TGTGCCTGGAGTGCTCAAGGGGGTTCTGGAAACACCATATATTTT	CAWSAQGGSGNTIYF